One sample yielded the 18 T cell receptor beta chains listed below, sequenced in a study of cytomegalovirus exposure and HLA in healthy donors. Both 60 Vbeta primers and 13 Jbeta primers went into the PCR. Generated by immunoSEQ multiplex PCR, the TCRdb table keeps only in-frame clones and is missing some. The sample includes 95,000 or so clones, about four fifths of them seen just once. The specimen sequenced was PBMCs. These receptors came from a woman between 65 and 79 years old in good health and CMV-seropositive.

The V call is TRBV6-5, the J call TRBJ2-1, with 10 positions matching TRBD2. Germline CDR1 MNHEY, CDR2 SVGAGI. V was pared by 5 bases and J by 4 bases, with 5 bases of the junction left unmatched. There are 15 residues in the CDR3. DNA for the CDR3: TGTGCCAGCAGTCTCACTAGCGGGGCGTACAATGAGCAGTTCTTC. It is translated as CASSLTSGAYNEQFF.

This clone has a single count. The V gene is TRBV19, the J gene TRBJ2-1, with 12 bases aligning to TRBD2. The V segment lost 6 bases and the J segment 8 bases; nucleotides outside the gene matches: 8. The CDR3 sequence is 15 residues long. Germline CDR1 LNHDA, CDR2 SQIVND (reference sequence). This CDR3 is CASSLLAGGLDEQFF. The CDR3 DNA reads TGTGCCAGTAGCCTACTAGCGGGAGGTTTAGATGAGCAGTTCTTC.

The CDR3 loop reads CASSQDITTGEQYF. As DNA, the CDR3 is TGCGCCAGCAGCCAAGATATTACCACAGGCGAGCAGTACTTC. V usage is TRBV4-3 and J usage is TRBJ2-7, with D tentatively TRBD1 (5 bases). The V end was cut by 0 bases, the J end by 6 bases, with 12 bases between. The CDR3 sequence is 14 residues long. Germline V gives CDR1 LGHNA, CDR2 YSLEER.

The chain employs TRBV30 and TRBJ2-5; the match to TRBD2 covers 7 bases. This CDR3 region has 16 residues. Germline-derived CDR1 and CDR2 are GTSNPN and SVGIG (reference sequence). Trimming at V came to 3 bases and at J to 0 bases, leaving 10 bases not matched to a gene. The CDR3, as DNA: TGTGCCTGGAGGGCCGGGACTACCATGTACCAAGAGACCCAGTACTTC. Translating gives CAWRAGTTMYQETQYF. The whole variable domain, filled in from reference TRBV30 and TRBJ2-5, reads SQTIHQWPATLVQPVGSPLSLECTVEGTSNPNLYWYRQAAGRGLQLLFYSVGIGQISSEVPQNLSASRPQDRQFILSSKKLLLSDSGFYLCAWRAGTTMYQETQYFGPGTRLLVL.

J is TRBJ2-3 and V is TRBV4-2, with TRBD2 matching 8 bases. The CDR3 is made up of 16 amino acids. The germline V gene has CDR1 LGHNA and CDR2 YNFKEQ. V lost 4 bases, J lost 0 bases, and 6 bases stayed unmatched. CDR3 nucleotides: TGTGCCAGCAGCCTAAGGGCGGGAGGTAGCACAGATACGCAGTATTTT. Its protein is CASSLRAGGSTDTQYF.

The chain uses TRBV5-3 and TRBJ2-7; D might be TRBD2 (6 bases). TRBV5-3 is an ORF for which the function is uncertain. The CDR3 runs 14 residues. Trimming left V 0 bases short and J 4 bases short, with 11 bases between. CDR3 in amino acids: CARSLGGISYEQYF. The CDR3 DNA follows: TGTGCCAGAAGCTTGGGCGGGATTTCATACGAGCAGTACTTC.

The DNA of the CDR3 is TGTGCCATCAGTGGGACAGGGGGTCGTGGGGAGCAGTACTTC. This gives the protein CAISGTGGRGEQYF. This chain connects TRBV10-3 to TRBJ2-7, with 10 bases identical to TRBD1. V dropped 4 bases and J dropped 7; count of bases not matched to a gene: 7. CDR1 is ENHRY and CDR2 is SYGVKD in the germline V gene. The CDR3 contains 14 residues.

V and J are TRBV30 and TRBJ2-2, with 11 bases fitting TRBD2. Trimming at V came to 0 bases and at J to 7 bases, leaving 4 bases not matched to a gene. The CDR3 sequence is 15 residues long. Germline CDR1 is GTSNPN and CDR2 is SVGIG (reference sequence). Here the CDR3 reads CAWSVLAGAGGELFF. Here the CDR3 DNA reads TGTGCCTGGAGTGTACTAGCGGGAGCCGGCGGGGAGCTGTTTTTT.

The chain has TRBV6-6 and TRBJ2-6, with D possibly matching TRBD1 (6 bases). CDR3 length: 14 amino acids. Germline CDR1 MNHNY, CDR2 SVGAGI (reference sequence). V was cut by 6 bases and J by 4 bases, with 10 bases left in between. The CDR3 nucleotides read TGTGCCAGCAGCAACAGGGCCGGGGCCAACGTCCTGACTTTC. Its translation: CASSNRAGANVLTF.

The chain has TRBV10-3 and TRBJ2-7; the match to TRBD2 covers 7 bases. Germline V gives CDR1 ENHRY, CDR2 SYGVKD. The CDR3 loop spans 14 amino acids. Trimming at V came to 7 bases and at J to 2 bases, leaving 8 bases not matched to a gene. CDR3 sequence (DNA): TGTGCCATCACTCCGGGGGGAAATCCCTACGAGCAGTACTTC. It yields the protein CAITPGGNPYEQYF.

The chain links TRBV25-1 to TRBJ1-1; 7 positions agree with TRBD1. The CDR3 is 14 residues long. J lost 2 bases, V lost 4 bases, and 4 bases had no gene match. Germline CDR1 MGHDK, CDR2 SYGVNS. CDR3 sequence reads: CASSVGTANTEAFF. The DNA for the CDR3 is TGTGCCAGCAGTGTTGGGACAGCTAACACTGAAGCTTTCTTT.

In regard to this clone: A read error may account for a junction end that differs from germline. The chain links TRBV4-1 to TRBJ2-3, with D possibly matching TRBD2 (5 bases). This CDR3 region has 16 residues. Germline V gene lookup returns CDR1 MGHRA and CDR2 YSYEKL. CDR3 in amino acids: CASSEDPVGVTDTQYF. DNA for the CDR3: TGCGCCAGCAGCGAAGATCCCGTCGGGGTTACAGATACGCAGTATTTT.

The rearrangement links TRBV7-8 to TRBJ2-5; a weak D match, TRBD2 (5 bases). The CDR3 extends over 13 amino acids. Trimming removed 5 bases at V and 5 bases at J, with 12 bases between. Germline-derived CDR1 and CDR2 are SGHVS and FQNEAQ. The CDR3: CASSPGRGETQYF. CDR3 bases: TGTGCCAGCAGCCCTGGACGGGGTGAGACCCAGTACTTC.

This chain connects TRBV6-1 to TRBJ1-5; D is unresolved. The CDR3 spans 15 residues. V was cut by 1 base and J by 1 base, with 8 bases left in between. Germline V gene sequence: CDR1 MNHNS, CDR2 SASEGT. CDR3 protein: CASSEGGRSNQPQHF. In DNA, the CDR3 is TGTGCCAGCAGTGAAGGCGGTAGGAGCAATCAGCCCCAGCATTTT.

This clone was counted a single time. The chain has TRBV18 and TRBJ2-4, with 7 bases that match TRBD2. CDR1 and CDR2 from the germline V gene are KGHSH and LQKENI. V was clipped by 3 bases and J by 8 bases; unmatched bases: 7. The CDR3 contains 14 residues. The CDR3 sequence: CASSPPGREDIQYF. The CDR3, as DNA: TGTGCCAGCTCACCTCCAGGGAGGGAGGACATTCAGTACTTC.

This chain joins TRBV5-1 and TRBJ1-4; 10 nucleotides align to TRBD1. The V segment lost 6 bases and the J segment 0 bases; nucleotides outside the gene matches: 8. The CDR3 has 17 residues. The germline CDR1 and CDR2 sequences are SGHRS and YFSETQ. The CDR3 spells CASTRGQGMATNEKLFF. DNA for the CDR3: TGCGCCAGCACCAGGGGACAGGGGATGGCAACTAATGAAAAACTGTTTTTT.

This chain links TRBV5-6 with TRBJ1-1; D is undetermined. This CDR3 spans 14 amino acids. Germline V gives CDR1 SGHDT, CDR2 YYEEEE. Trimming removed 2 bases from V and 2 bases from J, with 10 bases in between. The CDR3 protein is CASSLGDQNTEAFF. In DNA, the CDR3 is TGTGCCAGCAGCTTAGGAGACCAAAACACTGAAGCTTTCTTT.

This chain joins TRBV28 and TRBJ2-1; D is unresolved. The V end lost 6 bases, the J end lost 8 bases, and 11 bases lay between the germline ends. This CDR3 contains 12 residues. The germline CDR1 and CDR2 sequences are MDHEN and SYDVKM. CDR3: CASSYYQDEQFF. CDR3 DNA sequence: TGTGCCAGCAGCTATTACCAGGATGAGCAGTTCTTC.